One and the same sample provided the 25 T cell receptor beta chains below, sequenced in a study of shared clonotypes between healthy human individuals. Profiled with immunoSEQ multiplex PCR; TCRdb holds only in-frame clones, not every one. The sample consists of about 690,000 clones, about 92% of them appearing once. Sample: memory CD8+ T cells from PBMCs. Subset denoted: CD45RO+ cells pooled with CCR7-negative TemRA cells. The receptors were gathered from a man aged 18-30 years in good health. Some clones in this sample may be carry-over from other donors' samples.

This clone was seen a few times. The chain joins TRBV6-1 to TRBJ2-7, with 13 bases identical to TRBD2. V lost 2 bases and J lost 7; bases outside the gene matches: 8. Per germline, CDR1 MNHNS and CDR2 SASEGT. The CDR3 contains 16 residues. CDR3 protein: CASSEKFETSGREQYF. The CDR3 DNA reads as TGTGCCAGCAGTGAAAAGTTTGAGACTAGCGGGAGGGAGCAGTACTTC.

The sample holds one count of this clone. V usage is TRBV2 and J usage is TRBJ2-1, with 9 bases aligning to TRBD2. This CDR3 is 15 amino acids long. V gave up 5 bases and J gave up 6 bases; unmatched junction bases: 8. The germline CDR1 and CDR2 sequences are SNHLY and FYNNEI. The chain's CDR3 is CASSSTSGKGNEQFF. The CDR3 bases are TGTGCCAGCAGTTCGACTAGCGGAAAGGGCAATGAGCAGTTCTTC.

The CDR3 DNA is TGTGCCAGCCGCGAAGGGGGGAATTTTTATTATGGCTACACCTTC. Its translation is CASREGGNFYYGYTF. The chain is built from TRBV6-5 and TRBJ1-2; possibly TRBD1 for D (6 bases). This CDR3 is 15 amino acids long. The germline V and J ends were trimmed by 8 bases and 5 bases, with 21 bases remaining between them. Germline CDR1 reads MNHEY; CDR2 reads SVGAGI.

Concerning this clone: Sequence at one end of the junction differs from germline and may be a read error. The chain links TRBV5-1 to TRBJ1-3, with 9 bases matching TRBD1. The germline gives CDR1 SGHRS, CDR2 YFSETQ. The CDR3 is 15 residues long. The CDR3 nucleotides are TGCGCCAGCACCTTGACAGGGGGATTTGGTAACACCATATATTTT. Its translation is CASTLTGGFGNTIYF.

The chain combines TRBV10-3 with TRBJ2-2; no clear D. The CDR3 contains 13 residues. Trimming stripped 4 bases from V and 9 bases from J, with 12 bases between. Germline values: CDR1 ENHRY, CDR2 SYGVKD. CDR3 sequence reads: CAISVGTPRELFF. CDR3 coding DNA: TGTGCCATCAGTGTCGGCACTCCCCGGGAGCTGTTTTTT.

The chain combines TRBV7-9 with TRBJ2-7; D is uncertain. Between the trimmed V and J ends, which lost 0 bases and 5 bases, there was a span of 23 bases. Germline CDR1 is SEHNR and CDR2 is FQNEAQ (reference sequence). The CDR3 has 18 residues. This CDR3 is CASSLAFSRSSGVNEQYF. CDR3 coding DNA: TGTGCCAGCAGCTTAGCTTTTTCTCGGAGCAGTGGAGTTAACGAGCAGTACTTC.

The sample holds one count of this clone. This chain links TRBV11-2 with TRBJ2-1, with unresolved D. V lost 2 bases, J lost 0 bases, and 11 bases lay in between. In germline, CDR1 is SGHAT, CDR2 FQNNGV. The CDR3 length is 16 residues. The CDR3 region is CASSLIAVNSYNEQFF. The CDR3 DNA sequence: TGTGCCAGCAGCTTAATCGCGGTAAACTCCTACAATGAGCAGTTCTTC.

V gene TRBV28 combines with J gene TRBJ2-7; 8 bases fit TRBD1. The germline V gene has CDR1 MDHEN and CDR2 SYDVKM. The CDR3 covers 13 residues. The chain's CDR3 is CGTHRGRSHEQYF. Here the CDR3 DNA reads TGTGGCACCCACAGGGGGAGGTCCCACGAGCAGTACTTC.

J is TRBJ2-5 and V is TRBV7-9, with D possibly being TRBD1 (6 bases). CDR3 length: 13 residues. From germline, CDR1 is SEHNR and CDR2 FQNEAQ (reference sequence). The V and J ends lost 6 bases and 7 bases respectively, with 15 bases between them. CDR3 bases: TGTGCCAGCAGGCTGAGACAGGACCTGACCCAGTACTTC. As protein: CASRLRQDLTQYF.

The V call is TRBV28, the J call TRBJ2-1; TRBD2 aligns across 7 bases. Germline CDR1 reads MDHEN; CDR2 reads SYDVKM. CDR3 size: 15 residues. With 3 bases clipped from V and 0 bases from J, the junction kept 2 bases outside the gene matches. CDR3 sequence: CASSFGGGSYNEQFF. DNA for the CDR3: TGTGCCAGCAGTTTCGGCGGGGGCTCCTACAATGAGCAGTTCTTC.

CDR3 bases: TGTGCCAGCAGCCCACGTGGGGGTAATCAGCCCCAGCATTTT. Protein sequence: CASSPRGGNQPQHF. The chain uses TRBV7-9 and TRBJ1-5, with D possibly TRBD1 on 5 matching bases. Germline CDR1 is SEHNR and CDR2 is FQNEAQ (reference sequence). V shed 5 bases and J shed 4 bases, with 12 bases lying between them. The CDR3 is 14 amino acids.

This sequence joins TRBV11-2 and TRBJ2-7; tentatively, D is TRBD2 (6 bases). V was clipped by 5 bases and J by 3 bases, with 23 bases between them. Germline values: CDR1 SGHAT, CDR2 FQNNGV. This CDR3 comprises 17 residues. DNA of the CDR3: TGTGCCAGCAGCCCCTCGGGTGCGCTAGCGTTACACTACGAGCAGTACTTC. This gives the protein CASSPSGALALHYEQYF.

The chain employs TRBV5-1 and TRBJ2-5; TRBD1 matches 8 bases. Germline V lookup: CDR1 SGHRS, CDR2 YFSETQ. CDR3 size: 16 residues. Unmatched junction bases numbered 13, after V lost 4 bases and J lost 5 bases. CDR3 bases: TGCGCCAGCAGCCGTGGACAGGGCAAACGGAGGGAGACCCAGTACTTC. As protein: CASSRGQGKRRETQYF.

The J gene is TRBJ2-7, the V gene TRBV10-3; the match to TRBD2 covers 11 bases. Germline V gene data show CDR1 as ENHRY and CDR2 as SYGVKD. The V segment lost 6 bases and the J segment 3 bases; nucleotides outside the gene matches: 4. This CDR3 has 14 residues. The CDR3 DNA is TGTGCCATCAGGACTAGCGGGATGAACTACGAGCAGTACTTC. It encodes CAIRTSGMNYEQYF.

This chain links TRBV28 with TRBJ2-7; 9 bases agree with TRBD2. Germline V lookup: CDR1 MDHEN, CDR2 SYDVKM. J lost 3 bases, V lost 3 bases, and 9 bases had no gene match. This CDR3 is 16 amino acids long. CDR3 in amino acids: CASSFGLAFMGYEQYF. The CDR3 bases are TGTGCCAGCAGTTTTGGACTAGCGTTCATGGGCTACGAGCAGTACTTC.

Comments on this clone: Other DNA variants within this sample encode the same CDR3. The V gene is TRBV7-9, the J gene TRBJ2-1, with D possibly TRBD2 on 6 matching bases. The germline V gene has CDR1 SEHNR and CDR2 FQNEAQ (reference sequence). Trimming cost V 1 base and J 5 bases, with 9 bases left between them. This CDR3 has 14 residues. The CDR3 bases are TGTGCCAGCAGCTTAGGTCCGGGGGACAATGAGCAGTTCTTC. This translates into CASSLGPGDNEQFF.

This chain links TRBV9 with TRBJ2-1; 13 bases align to TRBD2. The germline V gene has CDR1 SGDLS and CDR2 YYNGEE. The CDR3 consists of 15 residues. Trimming cost V 0 bases and J 6 bases; bases outside gene matches: 0. This CDR3 reads CASSVGTSGSNEQFF. DNA of the CDR3: TGTGCCAGCAGCGTAGGGACTAGCGGGAGCAATGAGCAGTTCTTC.

The chain is built from TRBV9 and TRBJ1-3; D may be TRBD1 (5 bases). The germline V and J ends were trimmed by 1 base and 0 bases, with 11 bases remaining between them. Per germline, CDR1 SGDLS and CDR2 YYNGEE. The CDR3 is made up of 16 amino acids. CDR3 in amino acids: CASSVPGESSGNTIYF. CDR3 coding DNA: TGTGCCAGCAGCGTACCGGGGGAATCCTCTGGAAACACCATATATTTT.

The V and J genes are TRBV28 and TRBJ2-1, with TRBD2 matching 7 bases. V shed 11 bases and J 3 bases; nucleotides not matched to a gene: 10. This CDR3 is 14 amino acids long. CDR1 and CDR2 (germline): MDHEN, SYDVKM. The DNA for the CDR3 is TGTGCCGCCAAATCTAGCGGCAACTACAATGAGCAGTTCTTC. This translates into CAAKSSGNYNEQFF.

V is TRBV30 and J is TRBJ2-7, with D possibly being TRBD1 (7 bases). The CDR3 loop spans 15 amino acids. The V gene lost 8 bases and the J gene lost 2 bases, with 22 bases spanning the gap. Germline loops: CDR1 GTSNPN, CDR2 SVGIG (reference sequence). CDR3 in amino acids: CAPFSGGQVPYEQYF. CDR3 in DNA: TGTGCCCCATTTAGCGGCGGACAGGTCCCCTACGAGCAGTACTTC. Together with reference TRBV30 and TRBJ2-7, the CDR3 gives the full variable domain: SQTIHQWPATLVQPVGSPLSLECTVEGTSNPNLYWYRQAAGRGLQLLFYSVGIGQISSEVPQNLSASRPQDRQFILSSKKLLLSDSGFYLCAPFSGGQVPYEQYFGPGTRLTVT.

The table lists this clone with a few counts. The gene calls are TRBV18 and TRBJ2-5; D is unclear. Trimming cost V 4 bases and J 5 bases, with 8 bases left between them. Germline V CDR1 and CDR2: KGHSH, LQKENI. The CDR3 is made up of 12 amino acids. The CDR3 bases are TGTGCCAGCTCACGTCTCGGGGAGACCCAGTACTTC. Translating it yields CASSRLGETQYF.

This clone was seen only a few times. This chain uses TRBV2 with TRBJ1-2, with a tentative D call TRBD1 (5 bases). Between the trimmed V and J ends, which lost 3 bases and 4 bases, there was a span of 12 bases. Germline V lookup: CDR1 SNHLY, CDR2 FYNNEI. The length of the CDR3 is 14 residues. CDR3 sequence: CASSDYTGFYGYTF. The CDR3 bases are TGTGCCAGCAGTGATTACACAGGTTTCTATGGCTACACCTTC.

This clone was picked up one time. This sequence joins TRBV15 and TRBJ1-5, with 8 nucleotides matching TRBD1. The CDR3 totals 14 residues. Germline CDR1 LNHNV, CDR2 YYDKDF (reference sequence). V gave up 1 base and J gave up 6 bases; unmatched junction bases: 2. This CDR3 is CATSRAGGGQPQHF. The CDR3 DNA sequence: TGTGCCACCAGCAGAGCAGGGGGCGGTCAGCCCCAGCATTTT.

J is TRBJ2-3 and V is TRBV5-6; either TRBD1 or TRBD2 may supply D (5 bases each). Germline lookup yields CDR1 SGHDT and CDR2 YYEEEE. V dropped 4 bases and J dropped 4 bases, with 19 bases sitting between them. This CDR3 contains 16 residues. The CDR3 loop reads CASSHTGPAGSDTQYF. CDR3 nucleotide sequence: TGTGCCAGCAGCCACACGGGACCCGCTGGGTCAGATACGCAGTATTTT.

The DNA of the CDR3 is TGTGCCAGCAGTTTAACCAGGGGGGGTGTAAGTGAAAAACTGTTTTTT. This encodes CASSLTRGGVSEKLFF. The V and J genes are TRBV28 and TRBJ1-4; 7 bases match TRBD1. Germline V gives CDR1 MDHEN, CDR2 SYDVKM. This CDR3 is built from 16 residues. Trimming cost V 2 bases and J 7 bases; bases outside gene matches: 10. Together with reference TRBV28 and TRBJ1-4, the CDR3 gives the full variable domain: DVKVTQSSRYLVKRTGEKVFLECVQDMDHENMFWYRQDPGLGLRLIYFSYDVKMKEKGDIPEGYSVSREKKERFSLILESASTNQTSMYLCASSLTRGGVSEKLFFGSGTQLSVL.